The 18 T cell receptor beta chains listed next were all sequenced from one sample in a study of cytomegalovirus exposure and HLA in healthy donors. Both 60 Vbeta primers and 13 Jbeta primers went into the PCR. The data were produced by immunoSEQ multiplex PCR, yet TCRdb's version contains in-frame clones alone and is incomplete. The sample consists of some 76,000 clones, roughly 84% of them appearing once. Sequencing input: PBMCs. These receptors all come from a woman between 50 and 59 years old in good health and CMV-seronegative.

The CDR3 coding sequence is TGCGCCAGCAGCGCTACCCCTCCAGCGGGGGGGCGGAATGAGCAGTTCTTC. This encodes CASSATPPAGGRNEQFF. The V gene is TRBV4-1, the J gene TRBJ2-1; 10 bases are shared with TRBD2. Per germline, CDR1 MGHRA and CDR2 YSYEKL. The J segment lost 7 bases and the V segment lost 5 bases, leaving 14 bases of the junction unmatched. The CDR3 extends over 17 amino acids.

The chain uses TRBV28 and TRBJ2-3; no firm D call. The CDR3 has 14 residues. The germline gives CDR1 MDHEN, CDR2 SYDVKM. Trimming left V 5 bases short and J 1 base short, with 10 bases between. The CDR3 protein is CASSNAHRTDTQYF. CDR3 DNA sequence: TGTGCCAGCAGTAATGCACATCGCACAGATACGCAGTATTTT.

This clone was seen once. The V and J genes are TRBV27 and TRBJ1-6, with 9 bases identical to TRBD1. V shed 5 bases, J shed 10 bases, and the junction held 6 bases outside the gene matches. The length of the CDR3 is 14 residues. Germline V gives CDR1 MNHEY, CDR2 SMNVEV (reference sequence). The chain's CDR3 is CASSPTGGLSPLHF. The DNA for the CDR3 is TGTGCCAGCAGTCCTACAGGGGGCTTGTCACCCCTCCACTTT.

V usage is TRBV6-1 and J usage is TRBJ1-3, with 9 bases identical to TRBD1. Germline trimming cut 1 base from V and 1 base from J; bases unmatched to any gene: 2. CDR1 MNHNS and CDR2 SASEGT come from the germline V gene. The CDR3 consists of 16 residues. CDR3 residues: CASSEVGQGSGNTIYF. CDR3 nucleotides: TGTGCCAGCAGTGAAGTGGGACAGGGATCTGGAAACACCATATATTTT.

This CDR3 reads CASSRTGGPREQFF. CDR3 DNA: TGTGCCAGCAGTCGGACGGGAGGGCCTAGGGAGCAGTTCTTC. The chain has TRBV6-5 and TRBJ2-1, with 8 bases identical to TRBD2. Per germline, CDR1 MNHEY and CDR2 SVGAGI. The CDR3 covers 14 residues. After removal of 5 bases from V and 10 bases from J, the junction contained 10 bases not matched to a gene.

The J gene is TRBJ1-1, the V gene TRBV19, with 8 bases that match TRBD1. CDR1 and CDR2 (germline): LNHDA, SQIVND (reference sequence). The V gene end was trimmed by 5 bases and the J gene end by 1 base; junction bases not matched to a gene: 3. This CDR3 has 14 amino acids. CDR3 in DNA: TGTGCCAGTAGTCGGACAGGGTCGAACACTGAAGCTTTCTTT. Its protein product is CASSRTGSNTEAFF.

V is TRBV28 and J is TRBJ2-1, with 8 bases that match TRBD1. Germline-derived CDR1 and CDR2 are MDHEN and SYDVKM. The CDR3 extends over 15 amino acids. V was clipped by 5 bases and J by 3 bases; unmatched bases: 6. The CDR3: CASSLSGTGYNEQFF. CDR3 in DNA: TGTGCCAGCAGTCTCTCCGGGACAGGCTACAATGAGCAGTTCTTC.

Only a few counts were recorded for this clone. The chain is built from TRBV29-1 and TRBJ2-7, with TRBD1 identical over 9 bases. CDR1 SQVTM and CDR2 ANQGSEA come from the germline V gene. V dropped 5 bases and J dropped 5; count of bases not matched to a gene: 1. The CDR3 consists of 11 residues. CDR3 sequence reads: CSVRTGDEQYV. The CDR3 DNA follows: TGCAGCGTTAGGACAGGGGACGAGCAGTACGTC.

Only one count was recorded for this clone. This chain joins TRBV25-1 and TRBJ1-5, with TRBD1 identical over 8 bases. The germline V gene encodes CDR1 MGHDK and CDR2 SYGVNS. With V trimmed by 5 bases and J by 9 bases, 3 bases remained unmatched. The CDR3 covers 12 residues. CDR3 in amino acids: CASSQGAMPQHF. The CDR3 DNA is TGTGCCAGCAGTCAGGGGGCAATGCCCCAGCATTTT.

Only one count was recorded for this clone. The chain joins TRBV21-1 to TRBJ1-2. TRBV21-1 is assigned pseudogene status. This CDR3 is 12 amino acids long. The chain's CDR3 is CASSKVVYGYTF. CDR3 DNA: TGTGCCAGCAGCAAAGTCGTGTATGGCTACACCTTC.

The rearrangement uses TRBV28 and TRBJ1-5, with D uncertain. Trimming took 10 bases from V and 1 from J, leaving 8 bases between them. The length of the CDR3 is 12 residues. Germline CDR1 reads MDHEN; CDR2 reads SYDVKM. CDR3 residues: CAIHTSNQPQHF. The CDR3 DNA sequence: TGTGCCATACACACGAGCAATCAGCCCCAGCATTTT.

V and J are TRBV19 and TRBJ1-1; 7 bases fit TRBD1. The CDR3 covers 16 residues. CDR1 is LNHDA, CDR2 SQIVND, per germline (reference sequence). V shed 5 bases, J shed 0 bases, and the junction held 9 bases outside the gene matches. The CDR3 protein is CASSEGQSLMNTEAFF. The CDR3 DNA follows: TGTGCCAGTAGTGAGGGACAGTCACTAATGAACACTGAAGCTTTCTTT.

The chain joins TRBV25-1 to TRBJ1-1; 9 bases map to TRBD1. CDR1 is MGHDK and CDR2 is SYGVNS in the germline V gene. CDR3 length: 14 amino acids. The trim removed 9 bases at V and 3 bases at J, leaving 8 bases unmatched. The CDR3 region has the DNA TGTGCCAGTCGAGAACAGGGGGCGTACACTGAAGCTTTCTTT. This codes for CASREQGAYTEAFF.

The chain joins TRBV19 to TRBJ1-2, with 8 nucleotides matching TRBD1. The germline V gene encodes CDR1 LNHDA and CDR2 SQIVND (reference sequence). V gave up 7 bases and J gave up 3 bases; unmatched junction bases: 16. The length of the CDR3 is 17 residues. CDR3 bases: TGTGCCAGTAATGGACAGGGTTCGGTCGTGTCTGACTATGGCTACACCTTC. It translates to CASNGQGSVVSDYGYTF. Using reference TRBV19 and TRBJ1-2 for the parts outside the CDR3, the full variable domain is DGGITQSPKYLFRKEGQNVTLSCEQNLNHDAMYWYRQDPGQGLRLIYYSQIVNDFQKGDIAEGYSVSREKKESFPLTVTSAQKNPTAFYLCASNGQGSVVSDYGYTFGSGTRLTVV.

The V call is TRBV2, the J call TRBJ1-5; D possibly corresponds to TRBD1 (6 bases). Germline-derived CDR1 and CDR2 are SNHLY and FYNNEI. Trimming removed 4 bases from V and 6 bases from J, with 16 bases in between. The CDR3 loop spans 15 amino acids. Here the CDR3 DNA reads TGTGCCAGCAGTGGCGGCAGGGGCTTCGGTCAGCCCCAGCATTTT. Amino acid sequence: CASSGGRGFGQPQHF.

The V and J genes are TRBV11-2 and TRBJ1-1; tentative D call: TRBD1 (6 bases). This CDR3 has 15 residues. Germline values: CDR1 SGHAT, CDR2 FQNNGV. The V end was cut by 5 bases, the J end by 0 bases, with 13 bases between. CDR3 in DNA: TGTGCCAGCAGCCTTAAAGGGGGGGTGAACACTGAAGCTTTCTTT. Its translation: CASSLKGGVNTEAFF.

The chain combines TRBV4-1 with TRBJ2-7; possibly TRBD2 for D (6 bases). The CDR3 length is 15 residues. V lost 5 bases, J lost 6 bases, and 20 bases lay in between. Looked up from germline, CDR1 is MGHRA and CDR2 is YSYEKL. CDR3 protein: CASSLEGSGQGEQYF. The CDR3 DNA follows: TGCGCCAGCAGCTTGGAGGGGTCAGGGCAAGGCGAGCAGTACTTC.

As concerns this clone: Other DNA sequences within the sample encode an identical CDR3. This rearrangement joins TRBV30 to TRBJ1-4; D is perhaps TRBD1 (5 bases). The V gene's germline CDR1 is GTSNPN and CDR2 SVGIG (reference sequence). The CDR3 is made up of 16 amino acids. Trimming took 0 bases from V and 2 from J, leaving 13 bases between them. This CDR3 reads CAWSVLGTATNEKLFF. Written as DNA, the CDR3 is TGTGCCTGGAGTGTACTGGGGACTGCGACTAATGAAAAACTGTTTTTT.